This T cell receptor (beta chain) was sequenced for a study of cytomegalovirus exposure and HLA in healthy donors. Use of 60 Vbeta and 13 Jbeta primers characterized the PCR. Clones were sequenced by immunoSEQ multiplex PCR, and TCRdb holds only the in-frame ones, with some missing. The sample lists under 250,000 clones, approximately 82% occurring once. Germline values: CDR1 MNHNY, CDR2 SVGAGI (reference sequence). The germline V and J ends were trimmed by 5 bases and 0 bases, with 10 bases remaining between them. This CDR3 is 14 amino acids long. The sequence came from a man aged 18 to 30 in good health and CMV-seronegative. Sequencing input: PBMCs. This chain connects TRBV6-6 to TRBJ1-1; the D gene is possibly TRBD1 (6 bases). The CDR3: CASSPRTVNTEAFF. CDR3 in DNA: TGTGCCAGCAGTCCCAGGACAGTGAACACTGAAGCTTTCTTT.